This T cell receptor (beta chain) appears in the sequencing data of a study of T cell responses to AZD1222 COVID-19 vaccine. The overall study: Timing groups of about 4 and about 12 weeks for second doses were pooled. Findings and limits, study-wide: Within unmutated variant regions lay the reported targets of nearly half of spike-specific TCRs. Distributed over spike, vaccine-associated CD4 TCRs predominated at 160-218 and 743-854. With two AZD1222 doses given, Spike-specific TCR breadth and depth both rose.

Comments on this clone: The target antigen is unknown.

Germline loops: CDR1 SGDLS, CDR2 YYNGEE. V was pared by 3 bases and J by 13 bases, with 23 bases between. This CDR3 contains 16 residues. The table came from immunoSEQ multiplex PCR; TCRdb's copy has only in-frame clones and leaves some out. The sample holds 180,000 or so clones, 94% seen once. The origin of this receptor is an adult in good health. The sequencing used peripheral blood, collected on day 0 of AZD1222 vaccination. The rearrangement links TRBV9 to TRBJ1-6; the D gene is possibly TRBD1 (6 bases). CDR3 sequence: CASSEGGTGTSGPLHF. DNA for the CDR3: TGTGCCAGCAGCGAGGGAGGTACAGGGACCTCGGGGCCCCTCCACTTT.